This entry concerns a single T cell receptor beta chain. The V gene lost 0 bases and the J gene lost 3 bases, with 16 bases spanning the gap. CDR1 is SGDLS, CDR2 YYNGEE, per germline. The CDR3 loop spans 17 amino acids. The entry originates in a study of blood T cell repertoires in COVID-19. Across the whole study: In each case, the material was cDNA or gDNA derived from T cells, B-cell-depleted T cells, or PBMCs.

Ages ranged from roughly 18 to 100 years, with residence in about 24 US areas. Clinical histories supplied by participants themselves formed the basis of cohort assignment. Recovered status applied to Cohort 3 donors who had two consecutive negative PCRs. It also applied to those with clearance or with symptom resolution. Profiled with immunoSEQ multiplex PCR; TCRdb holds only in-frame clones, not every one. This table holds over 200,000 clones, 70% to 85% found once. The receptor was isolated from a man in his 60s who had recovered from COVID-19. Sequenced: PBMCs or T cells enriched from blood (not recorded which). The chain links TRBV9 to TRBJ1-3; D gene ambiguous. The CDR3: CASSVDGLESGGNTIYF. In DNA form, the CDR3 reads TGTGCCAGCAGCGTAGACGGCTTAGAAAGCGGTGGAAACACCATATATTTT. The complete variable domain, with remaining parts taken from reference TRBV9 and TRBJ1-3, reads DSGVTQTPKHLITATGQRVTLRCSPRSGDLSVYWYQQSLDQGLQFLIQYYNGEERAKGNILERFSAQQFPDLHSELNLSSLELGDSALYFCASSVDGLESGGNTIYFGEGSWLTVV.